Below are 29 T cell receptor beta chains sequenced from a single sample in a study of Graves' ophthalmopathy and Graves' hyperthyroidism. TCR beta CDR3 regions were amplified from RNA transcripts. Amplification began with first-round RT-PCR using HTBI primers, then second-round multiplex PCR was performed. TCRdb reprocessed the multiplex PCR reads with MiXCR, giving one entry per CDR3 protein. The sample lists over a million distinct CDR3 sequences, 35% to 45% seen once, with approximately 10% in the top ten. Sequenced sample: peripheral blood or thyroid tissue (not recorded which). These receptors all come from an adult man with Graves' hyperthyroidism.

Points on this clonotype: This may come from a read error, since a much larger clone is one base off. The chain has TRBV29-1 and TRBJ2-2; D is perhaps TRBD2 (6 bases). This CDR3 is 13 amino acids long. Germline CDR1 and CDR2: SQVTM and ANQGSEA. CDR3 in amino acids: CSVDHSNTGGLFF. The CDR3, as DNA: TGCAGCGTTGATCACAGTAACACCGGGGGGCTGTTTTTT.

V and J are TRBV6-1 and TRBJ2-1; D ambiguous. The CDR3 spans 14 residues. The V gene lost 3 bases and the J gene lost 5 bases, with 11 bases spanning the gap. CDR1 MNHNS and CDR2 SASEGT come from the germline V gene. The CDR3 DNA follows: TGTGCCAGCAGTGACTCAGGCCCACACAATGAGCAGTTCTTC. Its protein product is CASSDSGPHNEQFF.

Regarding this clonotype: A much more abundant neighbour one base away suggests this may be a read error. The CDR3 nucleotides are TGTGCCAGTAATATGAGGGGGCGCGACACTGAAGCTTTCTTT. This encodes CASNMRGRDTEAFF. This chain connects TRBV19 to TRBJ1-1; the match to TRBD1 covers 7 bases. The V segment lost 7 bases and the J segment 3 bases; nucleotides outside the gene matches: 8. Germline CDR1 and CDR2: LNHDA and SQIVND (reference sequence). This CDR3 has 14 amino acids.

As to this clonotype: Germline and junction disagree at one end, which may indicate a read error. The chain links TRBV10-3 to TRBJ2-6; 13 bases agree with TRBD2. The V gene's germline CDR1 is ENHRY and CDR2 SYGVKD. The CDR3 consists of 20 residues. CDR3 protein: CASSYKGTSGASSGANVLTF. The DNA for the CDR3 is TGTGCCAGCAGTTACAAAGGGACTAGCGGGGCCTCCTCTGGGGCCAACGTCCTGACTTTC.

This clonotype was picked up many times. This sequence joins TRBV7-9 and TRBJ1-5, with a weak D call TRBD1 (6 bases). Germline V gives CDR1 SEHNR, CDR2 FQNEAQ (reference sequence). This CDR3 comprises 17 residues. Trimming cost V 1 base and J 4 bases, with 17 bases left between them. The CDR3 bases are TGTGCCAGCAGCTTAGGGGGTGGGGCAGGGGCTAATCAGCCCCAGCATTTT. The encoded protein is CASSLGGGAGANQPQHF.

In its sample, this clonotype was seen many times. V usage is TRBV5-5 and J usage is TRBJ2-7; 9 bases line up with TRBD2. CDR3 size: 15 residues. Germline V gene sequence: CDR1 SGHKS, CDR2 YYEKEE (reference sequence). The V segment lost 4 bases and the J segment 5 bases; nucleotides outside the gene matches: 10. CDR3 DNA sequence: TGTGCCAGCAGCCTCAATAGCGGGAGTGCGGACGAGCAGTACTTC. Its translation: CASSLNSGSADEQYF.

V and J are TRBV24-1 and TRBJ2-2; tentative D call: TRBD1 (6 bases). Germline CDR1 KGHDR, CDR2 SFDVKD. The CDR3 totals 14 residues. The V gene lost 4 bases and the J gene lost 9 bases, with 14 bases spanning the gap. CDR3 amino acids: CATSDTGTLRELFF. DNA of the CDR3: TGTGCCACCAGTGACACCGGGACACTCAGGGAGCTGTTTTTT.

The chain couples TRBV10-3 to TRBJ1-2; perhaps TRBD1 as D (5 bases). CDR3 length: 13 residues. Germline V gene lookup returns CDR1 ENHRY and CDR2 SYGVKD. V was trimmed by 4 bases and J by 2 bases, leaving 8 bases between them. CDR3 coding DNA: TGTGCCATCAGTGCTAAGGGGAACTATGGCTACACCTTC. Protein: CAISAKGNYGYTF.

The rearrangement joins TRBV7-2 to TRBJ1-4, with D possibly matching TRBD1 (6 bases). This CDR3 has 14 residues. Germline V gives CDR1 SGHTA, CDR2 FQGNSA. Trimming removed 4 bases from V and 8 bases from J, with 14 bases in between. This chain's CDR3 is CASSSQGQGEKLFF. CDR3 nucleotides: TGTGCCAGCAGCTCCCAGGGCCAGGGGGAAAAACTGTTTTTT.

This clonotype was picked up a small number of times. V is TRBV6-6 and J is TRBJ1-5; D is unclear. Germline lookup yields CDR1 MNHNY and CDR2 SVGAGI (reference sequence). Trimming left V 4 bases short and J 0 bases short, with 10 bases between. The CDR3 runs to 15 residues. The chain's CDR3 is CASSFAVYSNQPQHF. The CDR3 DNA reads as TGTGCCAGCAGTTTCGCAGTTTATAGCAATCAGCCCCAGCATTTT.

This clonotype has only a few counts. This chain uses TRBV19 with TRBJ2-7; 8 bases are shared with TRBD1. J lost 4 bases, V lost 6 bases, and 5 bases had no gene match. CDR1 is LNHDA and CDR2 is SQIVND in the germline V gene (reference sequence). The CDR3 has 13 amino acids. In DNA, the CDR3 is TGTGCCAGTAGCAGGGACAGGTTTTACGAGCAGTACTTC. Its protein is CASSRDRFYEQYF.

This clonotype was found a few times. CDR3 sequence reads: CASSQVPGNSYEQYF. The CDR3 DNA is TGCGCCAGCAGCCAAGTGCCAGGGAACTCCTACGAGCAGTACTTC. This chain uses TRBV4-3 with TRBJ2-7, with D possibly TRBD1 on 5 matching bases. Trimming cost V 1 base and J 0 bases, with 10 bases left between them. This CDR3 has 15 residues. Germline V gene lookup returns CDR1 LGHNA and CDR2 YSLEER.

This chain uses TRBV2 with TRBJ1-2, with D perhaps matching TRBD1 (5 bases). Trimming pared 7 bases from V and 7 bases from J, leaving 16 bases between. Germline lookup yields CDR1 SNHLY and CDR2 FYNNEI. The CDR3 extends over 13 amino acids. The CDR3 protein is CASTPAFDSGYTF. The DNA for the CDR3 is TGTGCCAGCACCCCAGCCTTTGACAGTGGCTACACCTTC.

This clonotype showed up many times. The rearrangement joins TRBV7-2 to TRBJ1-2, with D tentatively TRBD1 (6 bases). The CDR3 contains 15 residues. Trimming took off 1 base at V and 6 bases at J, with 15 bases between the two ends. Germline V gene lookup returns CDR1 SGHTA and CDR2 FQGNSA. The CDR3 loop is CASSLEDRQGDGYTF. CDR3 coding DNA: TGTGCCAGCAGCTTAGAAGACAGGCAAGGGGATGGCTACACCTTC.

This clonotype was counted many times. The gene calls are TRBV2 and TRBJ2-5; TRBD2 is a possible D gene (7 bases). Trimming stripped 6 bases from V and 7 bases from J, with 18 bases between. Germline values: CDR1 SNHLY, CDR2 FYNNEI. CDR3 length equals 14 residues. The DNA of the CDR3 is TGTGCCAGCAGGCCAGTTGGGGGGGCAGGGACCCAGTACTTC. It is translated as CASRPVGGAGTQYF.

This sequence joins TRBV27 and TRBJ1-2, with D perhaps matching TRBD1 (5 bases). The CDR3 is made up of 14 amino acids. Germline V gene data show CDR1 as MNHEY and CDR2 as SMNVEV (reference sequence). Trimming took 3 bases from V and 4 from J, leaving 12 bases between them. The CDR3 is CASSLTGRGYGYTF. The CDR3 nucleotides are TGTGCCAGCAGTTTGACCGGGAGGGGCTATGGCTACACCTTC.

The rearrangement joins TRBV3-1 to TRBJ2-7, with 9 bases matching TRBD1. The CDR3 sequence is 13 residues long. Germline trimming cut 4 bases from V and 5 bases from J; bases unmatched to any gene: 3. From germline, CDR1 is LGHDT and CDR2 YNNKEL (reference sequence). DNA of the CDR3: TGTGCCAGCAGCCCTTGGACAGGGGACGAGCAGTACTTC. It codes for CASSPWTGDEQYF.

Concerning this clonotype: Just one base apart from a much larger clone, this may be a read error. The chain recombines TRBV20-1 with TRBJ1-2; possible D gene TRBD1, 5 bases. The V end lost 6 bases, the J end lost 4 bases, and 21 bases lay between the germline ends. CDR1 DFQATT and CDR2 SNEGSKA come from the germline V gene (reference sequence). There are 15 residues in the CDR3. For the CDR3, the DNA is TGCAGTGCCTCGGGTCAGGGACTGCTTTTCTATGGCTACACCTTC. It codes for CSASGQGLLFYGYTF.

The chain links TRBV2 to TRBJ1-6; D gene ambiguous. Trimming left V 4 bases short and J 7 bases short, with 11 bases between. The CDR3 has 14 residues. CDR1 is SNHLY and CDR2 is FYNNEI in the germline V gene. The DNA for the CDR3 is TGTGCCAGCAGTGCTACAAAACAGAATTCACCCCTCCACTTT. This codes for CASSATKQNSPLHF.

Concerning this clonotype: A much larger clone lies a single base off, so this may be a read error. This chain joins TRBV15 and TRBJ1-3; D not certain. The ends were cut back, 0 bases at V and 8 bases at J, with 20 bases in the middle. CDR3 length: 17 residues. Germline CDR1 reads LNHNV; CDR2 reads YYDKDF (reference sequence). CDR3 nucleotides: TGTGCCACCAGCAGAGATCCCCTGGTAGGGCGCGGAGACACCATATATTTT. Translating gives CATSRDPLVGRGDTIYF.

This chain uses TRBV7-8 with TRBJ1-2, with 8 bases matching TRBD1. This CDR3 has 16 residues. J was trimmed by 1 base and V by 6 bases; bases with no gene match: 10. Germline-derived CDR1 and CDR2 are SGHVS and FQNEAQ. The chain's CDR3 is CASRETGTGNNYGYTF. In DNA form, the CDR3 reads TGTGCCAGCAGAGAGACAGGGACAGGAAATAACTATGGCTACACCTTC.

This chain joins TRBV4-1 and TRBJ2-2; D possibly uses TRBD1 or TRBD2 (5 bases each). Trimming shortened V by 0 bases and J by 6 bases, and 20 bases separated the two germline ends. The CDR3 totals 18 residues. Per germline, CDR1 MGHRA and CDR2 YSYEKL. Here the CDR3 reads CASSQDIGDDWTPGELFF. CDR3 DNA sequence: TGCGCCAGCAGCCAAGATATAGGGGATGATTGGACTCCCGGGGAGCTGTTTTTT.

This clonotype has just a few counts. The chain is built from TRBV16 and TRBJ1-4; perhaps TRBD1 as D (6 bases). The length of the CDR3 is 14 residues. The germline V and J ends were trimmed by 5 bases and 7 bases, with 14 bases remaining between them. CDR1 KGHSY and CDR2 FQNENV come from the germline V gene. The chain's CDR3 is CASSYQGFGEKLFF. CDR3 sequence (DNA): TGTGCCAGCAGCTACCAGGGGTTTGGTGAAAAACTGTTTTTT.

This clonotype was counted at least ten times. This sequence joins TRBV5-5 and TRBJ1-5; perhaps TRBD1 as D (6 bases). Germline assignment: CDR1 SGHKS and CDR2 YYEKEE (reference sequence). CDR3 length equals 15 residues. Between the trimmed V and J ends, which lost 2 bases and 1 base, there was a span of 10 bases. CDR3 sequence reads: CASSFRGLSNQPQHF. The CDR3 DNA is TGTGCCAGCAGCTTCCGGGGGCTGAGCAATCAGCCCCAGCATTTT.

The chain combines TRBV10-3 with TRBJ1-4, with D perhaps TRBD1 (5 bases). Looked up from germline, CDR1 is ENHRY and CDR2 is SYGVKD. Trimming took 5 bases from V and 6 from J, leaving 13 bases between them. The CDR3 runs 14 residues. CDR3 in DNA: TGTGCCATCAGTAGGGGCAGGGTGGATGAAAAACTGTTTTTT. Translation gives CAISRGRVDEKLFF.

This clonotype was recorded many times. The genes are TRBV20-1 and TRBJ2-7; weak D call: TRBD1 (6 bases). Germline assignment: CDR1 DFQATT and CDR2 SNEGSKA (reference sequence). Trimming took off 3 bases at V and 7 bases at J, with 16 bases between the two ends. This CDR3 is 13 amino acids long. The CDR3 DNA follows: TGCAGTGCTAGTCGGGCAGGACAGAGGGAGCAGTACTTC. Translating it yields CSASRAGQREQYF.

This clonotype has ten or more counts. The chain employs TRBV29-1 and TRBJ1-1; maybe TRBD1 (5 bases). Germline CDR1 and CDR2: SQVTM and ANQGSEA. The CDR3 runs to 14 residues. The V and J ends lost 1 base and 1 base respectively, with 10 bases between them. The CDR3, as DNA: TGCAGCGTTGAAGGTGGGGCAGGGAACACTGAAGCTTTCTTT. This encodes CSVEGGAGNTEAFF.

The chain joins TRBV5-1 to TRBJ2-7, with D possibly TRBD1 on 6 matching bases. The length of the CDR3 is 16 residues. Germline CDR1 and CDR2: SGHRS and YFSETQ. V gave up 1 base and J gave up 0 bases, with 14 bases separating them. In DNA form, the CDR3 reads TGCGCCAGCAGCTTGTCCGGACAGCTCCACTCCTACGAGCAGTACTTC. This codes for CASSLSGQLHSYEQYF.

The table lists this clonotype with a few counts. In DNA, the CDR3 is TGTGCCACCAACCAGGCTCCTGGACAGGAGGGCGGCTACACCTTC. Its protein is CATNQAPGQEGGYTF. The rearrangement joins TRBV25-1 to TRBJ1-2; 7 positions match TRBD1. From germline, CDR1 is MGHDK and CDR2 SYGVNS. This CDR3 region has 15 residues. V shed 10 bases and J 8 bases; nucleotides not matched to a gene: 19.